Listed here are 13 T cell receptor beta chains from one sample, sequenced in a study of Graves' ophthalmopathy and Graves' hyperthyroidism. TCR beta CDR3 amplification used RNA transcripts. The library came from an HTBI-primed first-round RT-PCR and a second-round multiplex PCR. TCRdb redid the calling of the multiplex PCR reads with MiXCR, one entry per CDR3 protein. The profile covers about 740,000 distinct CDR3 sequences, with roughly two fifths appearing a single time and 40% to 45% taken by the ten largest. Material: peripheral blood. All receptors derive from an adult man with Graves' ophthalmopathy.

V gene TRBV12-3 or TRBV12-4 combines with J gene TRBJ2-5, with 12 bases identical to TRBD2. This CDR3 is built from 16 residues. The V and J ends lost 5 bases and 1 base, in that order; junction bases with no gene match: 5. The CDR3 reads CASSAPSGGAQETQYF. Written as DNA, the CDR3 is TGTGCCAGCAGTGCCCCTAGCGGGGGGGCCCAAGAGACCCAGTACTTC.

This clonotype was seen a few times. J is TRBJ2-6 and V is TRBV2; TRBD1 matches at 11 bases. The trim removed 6 bases at V and 0 bases at J, leaving 4 bases unmatched. This CDR3 has 17 amino acids. CDR1 SNHLY and CDR2 FYNNEI come from the germline V gene. The DNA for the CDR3 is TGTGCCAGCAGCGGACAGGGGGCCTACTCTGGGGCCAACGTCCTGACTTTC. Encoded protein: CASSGQGAYSGANVLTF.

A note on this clonotype: The junction departs from the called germline gene at one end, perhaps through a read error. This chain uses TRBV25-1 with TRBJ2-2; 7 bases fit TRBD2. CDR1 is MGHDK, CDR2 SYGVNS, per germline. CDR3 length equals 15 residues. Here the CDR3 DNA reads TGTGCCAGCAGTGATGCGGCTGGATGGACGGGGGGGCTGTTTTTT. Amino acids: CASSDAAGWTGGLFF.

This clonotype was picked up many times. This sequence joins TRBV7-9 and TRBJ1-1, with TRBD1 as a possible D gene (5 bases). V was shortened by 5 bases and J by 2 bases, with 15 bases between the two germline ends. CDR3 length: 15 amino acids. CDR1 is SEHNR and CDR2 is FQNEAQ in the germline V gene (reference sequence). The CDR3 sequence: CASSRGPDTNTEAFF. The CDR3 DNA reads as TGTGCCAGCAGCAGGGGCCCGGACACTAACACTGAAGCTTTCTTT. Looking up the rest from reference TRBV7-9 and TRBJ1-1 gives the full variable domain: DTGVSQNPRHKITKRGQNVTFRCDPISEHNRLYWYRQTLGQGPEFLTYFQNEAQLEKSRLLSDRFSAERPKGSFSTLEIQRTEQGDSAMYLCASSRGPDTNTEAFFGQGTRLTVV.

The genes are TRBV11-2 and TRBJ1-2; 7 bases align to TRBD1. Germline V lookup: CDR1 SGHAT, CDR2 FQNNGV. The CDR3 has 14 residues. The V gene end was trimmed by 4 bases and the J gene end by 8 bases; junction bases not matched to a gene: 10. The DNA of the CDR3 is TGTGCCAGCAGCTCGAGACAGGGCCGCCACGGCTACACCTTC. Translation: CASSSRQGRHGYTF.

The chain employs TRBV7-2 and TRBJ1-2; TRBD1 matches at 7 bases. Losses at the gene ends were 5 bases for V and 4 bases for J; bases not matched to a gene: 7. The germline CDR1 and CDR2 sequences are SGHTA and FQGNSA. This CDR3 has 14 amino acids. The CDR3 DNA reads TGTGCCAGCAGCCGATCGACAGGGACCTATGGCTACACCTTC. Protein product: CASSRSTGTYGYTF.

This clonotype was recorded many times. The gene calls are TRBV20-1 and TRBJ2-7; 9 nucleotides agree with TRBD1. Per germline, CDR1 DFQATT and CDR2 SNEGSKA (reference sequence). CDR3 length: 12 residues. The CDR3 DNA sequence: TGCGGGGGACAGGGAAGAGGGCACGAGCAGTACTTC. It yields the protein CGGQGRGHEQYF.

On this clonotype itself: Its ends do not fully match the called genes, so a read error is possible. The CDR3 spells CASSAGQGRGNGYTF. CDR3 bases: TGTGCCAGCAGTGCCGGACAGGGCCGCGGGAATGGCTACACCTTC. This sequence joins TRBV10-2 and TRBJ1-2; 8 nucleotides match TRBD1. CDR1 is WSHSY and CDR2 is SAAADI in the germline V gene. The CDR3 is 15 residues long.

J is TRBJ1-1 and V is TRBV15; D gene ambiguous. V lost 0 bases and J lost 1, with 6 bases in between. CDR1 is LNHNV, CDR2 YYDKDF, per germline (reference sequence). The CDR3 covers 14 residues. The CDR3 loop is CATSRDRKNTEAFF. DNA of the CDR3: TGTGCCACCAGCAGAGACAGGAAGAACACTGAAGCTTTCTTT.

This clonotype was observed at least ten times. The chain combines TRBV24-1 with TRBJ1-1; perhaps TRBD1 as D (5 bases). The CDR3 covers 14 residues. Germline CDR1 reads KGHDR; CDR2 reads SFDVKD. Trimming left V 6 bases short and J 2 bases short, with 12 bases between. CDR3 bases: TGTGCCACCAGTCGGGGCGGGCCAAACACTGAAGCTTTCTTT. Translated: CATSRGGPNTEAFF.

The chain employs TRBV7-9 and TRBJ1-2; TRBD1 is a possible D gene (5 bases). Germline values: CDR1 SEHNR, CDR2 FQNEAQ (reference sequence). Trimming removed 5 bases from V and 14 bases from J, with 18 bases in between. The CDR3 contains 12 residues. The CDR3 region has the DNA TGTGCCAGCAGCCCCGAGGGCGGGGCTGTAACCTTC. Its protein product is CASSPEGGAVTF.

V is TRBV2 and J is TRBJ1-1, with 7 nucleotides matching TRBD1. The CDR3 runs to 14 residues. The germline gives CDR1 SNHLY, CDR2 FYNNEI. The ends lost 6 bases at V and 0 bases at J; junction bases unmatched: 4. The CDR3 region has the DNA TGTGCCAGCAGGTACAGGGGAATGAACACTGAAGCTTTCTTT. It yields the protein CASRYRGMNTEAFF.

The chain combines TRBV11-2 with TRBJ1-5; 7 nucleotides align to TRBD1. Germline CDR1 reads SGHAT; CDR2 reads FQNNGV. The CDR3 is 14 residues long. Trimming at V came to 6 bases and at J to 7 bases, leaving 9 bases not matched to a gene. The CDR3 region has the DNA TGTGCCAGCAGTCTCCTGACAGGGCGACAGCCCCAGCATTTT. This gives the protein CASSLLTGRQPQHF.